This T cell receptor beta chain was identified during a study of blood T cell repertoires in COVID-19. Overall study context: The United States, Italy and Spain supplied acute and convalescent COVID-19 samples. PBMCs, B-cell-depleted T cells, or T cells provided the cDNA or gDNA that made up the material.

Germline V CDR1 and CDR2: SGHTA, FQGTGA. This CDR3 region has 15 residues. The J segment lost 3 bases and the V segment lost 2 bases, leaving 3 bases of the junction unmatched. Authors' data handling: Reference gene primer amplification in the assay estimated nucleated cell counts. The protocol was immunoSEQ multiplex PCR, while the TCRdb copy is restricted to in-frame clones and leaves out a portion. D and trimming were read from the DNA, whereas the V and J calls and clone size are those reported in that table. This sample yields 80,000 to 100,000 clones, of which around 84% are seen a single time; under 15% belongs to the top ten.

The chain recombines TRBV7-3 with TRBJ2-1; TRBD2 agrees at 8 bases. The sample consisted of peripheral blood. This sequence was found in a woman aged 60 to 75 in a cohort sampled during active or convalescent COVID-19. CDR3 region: CASSLDGRGYNEQFF. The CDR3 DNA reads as TGTGCCAGCAGCTTAGACGGGAGGGGCTACAATGAGCAGTTCTTC.